This is a list of T cell receptor beta chains from one sample in a study of blood T cell repertoires in COVID-19. TCRdb's copy holds only in-frame clones and misses some; the assay was immunoSEQ multiplex PCR. This sample has about 370,000 clones, with about nine tenths found just once. Sequenced: PBMCs or T cells enriched from blood (not recorded which). The receptors originated from a woman between 25 and 40 years old who had recovered from COVID-19. Both conserved end residues are part of each CDR3. The order of the fields is J gene, V gene, CDR3 protein.

J gene: TRBJ1-3; V gene: TRBV28; CDR3 protein: CASSTGYSGNTIYF
J gene: TRBJ2-7; V gene: TRBV13; CDR3 protein: CASSLGPGQDGEQYF
J gene: TRBJ1-2; V gene: TRBV19; CDR3 protein: CASSIGETVYYGYTF
J gene: TRBJ1-2; V gene: TRBV7-9; CDR3 protein: CAVVGEKKRYGYTF
J gene: TRBJ2-4; V gene: TRBV5-8; CDR3 protein: CASSELVAGIGAKNIQYF
J gene: TRBJ2-7; V gene: TRBV28; CDR3 protein: CASSGQLSYEQYF
J gene: TRBJ2-7; V gene: TRBV4-1; CDR3 protein: CASSPPGNLPYEQYF
J gene: TRBJ2-3; V gene: TRBV5-1; CDR3 protein: CASGTSGRPDTQYF
J gene: TRBJ1-3; V gene: TRBV4-2; CDR3 protein: CASSQDPQGSTIYF
J gene: TRBJ1-2; V gene: TRBV18; CDR3 protein: CASSPGAGFLAYGYTF
J gene: TRBJ1-1; V gene: TRBV6-2/TRBV6-3; CDR3 protein: CASSTWTGLNTEAFF
J gene: TRBJ2-2; V gene: TRBV6-4; CDR3 protein: CASRGLEAGELFF